This record looks at one TCR beta chain sequence and its context. Combining a sample-barcoded 5' primer with a J-beta primer mix, a second PCR ran for roughly 7 to 11 cycles. Each CDR3 protein is one row after TCRdb ran MiXCR on the 5' RACE reads. This table has about 830,000 distinct CDR3 sequences, around two thirds appearing once. This sample is part of a study of blood T cells in healthy people across ages. Overall study context: There was about one barcoded beta molecule captured by template switching per two T cells.

The CDR3 sequence is 9 residues long. Trimming shortened V by 3 bases and J by 8 bases, and 4 bases separated the two germline ends. The germline gives CDR1 DFQATT, CDR2 SNEGSKA (reference sequence). The specimen sequenced was blood. The TCR sequence derives from a man between 25 and 39 years old in good health. The chain couples TRBV20-1 to TRBJ1-2; D ambiguous. As DNA, the CDR3 is TGCAGTGCTAGCCCAGGCTACACCTTC. This codes for CSASPGYTF.